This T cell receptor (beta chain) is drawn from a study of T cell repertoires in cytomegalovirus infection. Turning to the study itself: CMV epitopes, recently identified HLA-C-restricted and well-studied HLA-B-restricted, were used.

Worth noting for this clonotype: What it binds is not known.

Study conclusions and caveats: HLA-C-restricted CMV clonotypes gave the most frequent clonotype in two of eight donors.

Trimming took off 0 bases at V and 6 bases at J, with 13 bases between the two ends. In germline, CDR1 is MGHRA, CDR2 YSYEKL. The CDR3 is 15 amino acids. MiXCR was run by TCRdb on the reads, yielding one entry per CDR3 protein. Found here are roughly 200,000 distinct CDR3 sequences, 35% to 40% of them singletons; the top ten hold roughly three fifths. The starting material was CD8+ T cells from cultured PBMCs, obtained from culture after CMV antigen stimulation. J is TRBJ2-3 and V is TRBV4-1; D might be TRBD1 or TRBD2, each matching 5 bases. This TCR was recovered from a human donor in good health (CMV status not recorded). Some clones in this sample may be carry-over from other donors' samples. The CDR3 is CASSQDEGFRDTQYF. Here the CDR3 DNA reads TGCGCCAGCAGCCAAGATGAGGGGTTCAGGGATACGCAGTATTTT.